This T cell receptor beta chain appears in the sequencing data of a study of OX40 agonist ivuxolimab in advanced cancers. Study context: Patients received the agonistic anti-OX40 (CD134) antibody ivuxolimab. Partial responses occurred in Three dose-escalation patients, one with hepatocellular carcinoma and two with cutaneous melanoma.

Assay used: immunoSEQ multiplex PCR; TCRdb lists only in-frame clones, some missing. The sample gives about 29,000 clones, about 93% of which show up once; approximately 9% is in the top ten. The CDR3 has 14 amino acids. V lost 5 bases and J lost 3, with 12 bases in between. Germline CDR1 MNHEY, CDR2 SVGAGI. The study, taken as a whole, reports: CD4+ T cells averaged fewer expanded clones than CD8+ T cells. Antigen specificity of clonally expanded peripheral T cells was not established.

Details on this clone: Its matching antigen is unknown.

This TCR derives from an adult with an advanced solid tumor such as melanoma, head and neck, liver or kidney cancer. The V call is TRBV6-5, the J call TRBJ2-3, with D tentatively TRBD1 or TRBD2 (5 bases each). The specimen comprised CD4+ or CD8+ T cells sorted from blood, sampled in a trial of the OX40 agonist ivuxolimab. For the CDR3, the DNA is TGTGCCAGCAGTGGGGCCTCGGGGACAGATACGCAGTATTTT. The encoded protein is CASSGASGTDTQYF.